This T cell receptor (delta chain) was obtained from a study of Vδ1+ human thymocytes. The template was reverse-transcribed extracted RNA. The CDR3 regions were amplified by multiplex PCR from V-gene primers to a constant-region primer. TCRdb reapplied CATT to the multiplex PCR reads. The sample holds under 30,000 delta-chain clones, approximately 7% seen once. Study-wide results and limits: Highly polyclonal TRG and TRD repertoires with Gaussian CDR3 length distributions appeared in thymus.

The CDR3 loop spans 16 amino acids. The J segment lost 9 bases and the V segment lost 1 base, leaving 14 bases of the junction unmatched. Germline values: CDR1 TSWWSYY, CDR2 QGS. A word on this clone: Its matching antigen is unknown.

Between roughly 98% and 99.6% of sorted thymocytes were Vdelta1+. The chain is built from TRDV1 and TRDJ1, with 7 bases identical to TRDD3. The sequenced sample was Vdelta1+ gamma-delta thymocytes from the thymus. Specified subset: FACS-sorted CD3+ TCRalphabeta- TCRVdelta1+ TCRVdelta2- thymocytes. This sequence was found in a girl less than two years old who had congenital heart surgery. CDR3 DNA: TGTGCTCTTGGGGAACCGGCGACAGGGGGGACTGGGGAACTCATCTTT. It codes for CALGEPATGGTGELIF.